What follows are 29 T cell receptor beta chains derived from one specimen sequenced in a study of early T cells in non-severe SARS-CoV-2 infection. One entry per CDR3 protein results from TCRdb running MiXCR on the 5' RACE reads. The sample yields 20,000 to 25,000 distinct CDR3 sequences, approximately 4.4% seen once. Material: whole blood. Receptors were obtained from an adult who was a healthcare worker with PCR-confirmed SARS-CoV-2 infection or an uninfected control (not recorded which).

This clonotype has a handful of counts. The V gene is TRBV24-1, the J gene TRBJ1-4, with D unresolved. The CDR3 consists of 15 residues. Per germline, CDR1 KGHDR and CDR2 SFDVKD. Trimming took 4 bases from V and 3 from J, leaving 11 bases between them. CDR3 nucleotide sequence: TGTGCCACCAGTGACTCGAGTTTGGCTAATGAAAAACTGTTTTTT. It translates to CATSDSSLANEKLFF.

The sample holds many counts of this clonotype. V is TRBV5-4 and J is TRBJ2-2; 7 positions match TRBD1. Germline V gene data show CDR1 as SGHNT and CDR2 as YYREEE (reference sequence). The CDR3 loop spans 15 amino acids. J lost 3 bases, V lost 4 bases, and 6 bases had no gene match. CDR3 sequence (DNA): TGTGCCAGCAGCCCGAGAACAGGGGACACCGGGGAGCTGTTTTTT. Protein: CASSPRTGDTGELFF.

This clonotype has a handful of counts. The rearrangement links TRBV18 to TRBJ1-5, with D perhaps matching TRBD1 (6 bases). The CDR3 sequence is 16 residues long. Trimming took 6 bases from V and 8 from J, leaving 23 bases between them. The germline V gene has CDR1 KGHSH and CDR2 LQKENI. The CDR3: CASSFFGGSSGKPQHF. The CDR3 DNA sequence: TGTGCCAGCTCTTTCTTTGGGGGCAGCTCCGGCAAGCCCCAGCATTTT.

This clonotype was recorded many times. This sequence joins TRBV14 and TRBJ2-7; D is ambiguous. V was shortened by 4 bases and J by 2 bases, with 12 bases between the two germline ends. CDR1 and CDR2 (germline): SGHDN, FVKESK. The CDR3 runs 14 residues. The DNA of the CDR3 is TGTGCCAGCAGCCCCCGACTTGGGGCCTACGAGCAGTACTTC. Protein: CASSPRLGAYEQYF.

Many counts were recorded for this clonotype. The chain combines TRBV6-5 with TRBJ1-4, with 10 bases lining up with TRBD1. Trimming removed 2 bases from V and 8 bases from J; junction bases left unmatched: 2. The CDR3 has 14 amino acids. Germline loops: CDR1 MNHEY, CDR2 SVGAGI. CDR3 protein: CASSYGQGGEKLFF. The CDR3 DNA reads TGTGCCAGCAGTTACGGACAGGGGGGCGAAAAACTGTTTTTT.

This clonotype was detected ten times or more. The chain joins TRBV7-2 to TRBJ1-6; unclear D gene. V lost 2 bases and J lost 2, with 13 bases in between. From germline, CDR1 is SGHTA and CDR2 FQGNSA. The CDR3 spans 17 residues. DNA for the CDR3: TGTGCCAGCAGCTTACGGGAGCTCGGAACCTATAATTCACCCCTCCACTTT. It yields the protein CASSLRELGTYNSPLHF.

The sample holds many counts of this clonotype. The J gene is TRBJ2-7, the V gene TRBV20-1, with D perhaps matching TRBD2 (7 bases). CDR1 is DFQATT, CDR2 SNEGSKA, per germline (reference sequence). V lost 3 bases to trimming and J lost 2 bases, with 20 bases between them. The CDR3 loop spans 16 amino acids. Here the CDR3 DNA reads TGCAGTGCTAGGGGGGGGCCGGACAGCTACACCTACGAGCAGTACTTC. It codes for CSARGGPDSYTYEQYF.

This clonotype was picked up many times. CDR3 in amino acids: CASSLNLAKNIQYF. The CDR3 DNA follows: TGTGCCAGCAGTCTAAACTTAGCCAAAAACATTCAGTACTTC. The chain is built from TRBV12-3 or TRBV12-4 and TRBJ2-4; D is uncertain. Trimming took 5 bases from V and 0 from J, leaving 8 bases between them. This CDR3 has 14 residues.

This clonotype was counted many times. CDR3 in DNA: TGTGCCAGCAGCAAGAAGGGGCAGGGAAGAGACTATGGCTACACCTTC. Its translation: CASSKKGQGRDYGYTF. The chain links TRBV21-1 to TRBJ1-2; the DNA was not compared with TRBD1, the D call given in the table. TRBV21-1 counts as a pseudogene. CDR3 length: 16 residues.

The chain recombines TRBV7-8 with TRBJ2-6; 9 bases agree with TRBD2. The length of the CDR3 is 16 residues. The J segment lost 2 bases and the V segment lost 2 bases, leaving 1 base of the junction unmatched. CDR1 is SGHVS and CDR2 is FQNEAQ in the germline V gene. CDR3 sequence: CASSLLAGTGANVLTF. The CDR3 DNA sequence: TGTGCCAGCAGCTTACTAGCGGGGACTGGGGCCAACGTCCTGACTTTC.

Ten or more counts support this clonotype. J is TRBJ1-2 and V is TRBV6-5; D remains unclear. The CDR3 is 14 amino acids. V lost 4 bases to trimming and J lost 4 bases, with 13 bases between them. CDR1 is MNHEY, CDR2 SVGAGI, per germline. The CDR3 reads CASSFYQTSYGYTF. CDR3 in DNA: TGTGCCAGCAGTTTCTACCAAACTTCCTATGGCTACACCTTC.

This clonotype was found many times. The CDR3 DNA reads TGTGCCAGCACGCCCGGGGGGGCCTACAATGAGCAGTTCTTC. Amino acid sequence: CASTPGGAYNEQFF. This sequence joins TRBV27 and TRBJ2-1; 8 nucleotides match TRBD2. This CDR3 region has 14 residues. Germline lookup yields CDR1 MNHEY and CDR2 SMNVEV (reference sequence). Trimming removed 7 bases from V and 2 bases from J; junction bases left unmatched: 4.

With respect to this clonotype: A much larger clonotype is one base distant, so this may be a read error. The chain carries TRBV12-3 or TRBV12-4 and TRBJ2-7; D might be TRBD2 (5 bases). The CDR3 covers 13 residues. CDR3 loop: CASSLLTGYELYF. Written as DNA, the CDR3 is TGTGCCAGCAGTTTACTCACGGGATACGAGCTGTACTTC.

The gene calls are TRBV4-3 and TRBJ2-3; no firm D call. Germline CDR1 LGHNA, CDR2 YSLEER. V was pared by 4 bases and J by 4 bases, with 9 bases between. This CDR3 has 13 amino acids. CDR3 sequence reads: CASSLNLADTQYF. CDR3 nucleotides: TGCGCCAGCAGCCTTAACCTAGCAGATACGCAGTATTTT.

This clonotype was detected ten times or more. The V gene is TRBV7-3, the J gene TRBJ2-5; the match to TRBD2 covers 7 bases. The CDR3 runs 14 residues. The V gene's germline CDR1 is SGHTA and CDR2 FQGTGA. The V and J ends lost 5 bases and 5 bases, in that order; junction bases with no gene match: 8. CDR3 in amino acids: CASSEGRAGETQYF. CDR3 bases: TGTGCCAGCAGCGAAGGGAGGGCTGGGGAGACCCAGTACTTC. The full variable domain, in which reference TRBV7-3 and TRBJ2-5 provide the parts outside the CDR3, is GAGVSQTPSNKVTEKGKYVELRCDPISGHTALYWYRQSLGQGPEFLIYFQGTGAADDSGLPNDRFFAVRPEGSVSTLKIQRTERGDSAVYLCASSEGRAGETQYFGPGTRLLVL.

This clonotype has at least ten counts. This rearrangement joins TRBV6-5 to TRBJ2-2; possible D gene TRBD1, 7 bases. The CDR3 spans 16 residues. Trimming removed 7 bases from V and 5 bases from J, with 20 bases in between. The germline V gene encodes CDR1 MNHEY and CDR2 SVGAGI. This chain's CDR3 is CASTPTPGGLTGELFF. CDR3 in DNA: TGTGCCAGCACTCCCACCCCAGGGGGGCTTACCGGGGAGCTGTTTTTT.

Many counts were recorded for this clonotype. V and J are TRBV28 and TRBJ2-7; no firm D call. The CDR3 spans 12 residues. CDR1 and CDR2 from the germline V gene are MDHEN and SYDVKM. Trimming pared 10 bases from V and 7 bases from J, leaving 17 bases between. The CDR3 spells CATRTPNGEQYF. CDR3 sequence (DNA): TGTGCCACCAGGACGCCCAACGGGGAGCAGTACTTC.

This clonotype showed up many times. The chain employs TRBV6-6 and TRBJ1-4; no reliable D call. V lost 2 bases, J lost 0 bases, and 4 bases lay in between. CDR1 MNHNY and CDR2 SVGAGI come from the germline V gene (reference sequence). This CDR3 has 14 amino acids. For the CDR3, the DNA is TGTGCCAGCAGTTACGGTGCAACTAATGAAAAACTGTTTTTT. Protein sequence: CASSYGATNEKLFF.

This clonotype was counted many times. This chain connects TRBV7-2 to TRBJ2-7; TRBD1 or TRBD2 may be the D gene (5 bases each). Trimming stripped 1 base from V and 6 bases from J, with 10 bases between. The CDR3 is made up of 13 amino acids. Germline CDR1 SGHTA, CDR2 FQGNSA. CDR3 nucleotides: TGTGCCAGCAGCTTAGAACGGGGCGGCGAGCAGTACTTC. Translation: CASSLERGGEQYF.

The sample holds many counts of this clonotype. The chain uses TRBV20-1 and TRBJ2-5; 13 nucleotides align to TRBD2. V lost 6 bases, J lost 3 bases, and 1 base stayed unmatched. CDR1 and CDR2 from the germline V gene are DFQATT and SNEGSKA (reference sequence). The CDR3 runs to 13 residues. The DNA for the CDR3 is TGCAGTGCAGGGACTAGCGGGGAAGAGACCCAGTACTTC. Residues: CSAGTSGEETQYF.

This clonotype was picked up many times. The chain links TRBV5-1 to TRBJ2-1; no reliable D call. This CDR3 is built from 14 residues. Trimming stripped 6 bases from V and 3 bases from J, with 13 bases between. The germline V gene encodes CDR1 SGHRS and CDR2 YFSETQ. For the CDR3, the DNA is TGCGCCAGCATGAAAGGACCTGACTACAATGAGCAGTTCTTC. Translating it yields CASMKGPDYNEQFF.

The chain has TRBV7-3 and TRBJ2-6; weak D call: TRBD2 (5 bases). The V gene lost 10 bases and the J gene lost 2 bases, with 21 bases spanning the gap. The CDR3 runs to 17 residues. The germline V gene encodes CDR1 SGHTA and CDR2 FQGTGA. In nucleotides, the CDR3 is TGTGCCATCAGTCGTAGGACTGATCCGACTGGGGCCAACGTCCTGACTTTC. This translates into CAISRRTDPTGANVLTF. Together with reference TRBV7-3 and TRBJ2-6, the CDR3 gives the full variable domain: GAGVSQTPSNKVTEKGKYVELRCDPISGHTALYWYRQSLGQGPEFLIYFQGTGAADDSGLPNDRFFAVRPEGSVSTLKIQRTERGDSAVYLCAISRRTDPTGANVLTFGAGSRLTVL.

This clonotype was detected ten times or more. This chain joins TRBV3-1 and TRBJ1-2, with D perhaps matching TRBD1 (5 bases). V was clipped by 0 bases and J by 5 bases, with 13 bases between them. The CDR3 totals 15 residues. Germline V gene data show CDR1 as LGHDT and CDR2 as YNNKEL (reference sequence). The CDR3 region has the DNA TGTGCCAGCAGCCAAGAAGGAGGACGGGGGTATGGCTACACCTTC. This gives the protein CASSQEGGRGYGYTF.

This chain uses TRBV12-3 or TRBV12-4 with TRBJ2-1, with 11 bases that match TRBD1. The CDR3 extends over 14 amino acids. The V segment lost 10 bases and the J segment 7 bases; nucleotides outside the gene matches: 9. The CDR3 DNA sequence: TGTGCCACCTTCGAGGACAGGGGGCGGAATGAGCAGTTCTTC. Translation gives CATFEDRGRNEQFF.

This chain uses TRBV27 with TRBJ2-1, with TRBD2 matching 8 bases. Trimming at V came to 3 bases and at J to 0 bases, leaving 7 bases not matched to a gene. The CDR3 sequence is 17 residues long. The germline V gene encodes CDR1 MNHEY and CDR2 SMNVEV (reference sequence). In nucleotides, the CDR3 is TGTGCCAGCAGTTTGGCGGCGGGGGGCAGCTCCTACAATGAGCAGTTCTTC. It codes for CASSLAAGGSSYNEQFF.

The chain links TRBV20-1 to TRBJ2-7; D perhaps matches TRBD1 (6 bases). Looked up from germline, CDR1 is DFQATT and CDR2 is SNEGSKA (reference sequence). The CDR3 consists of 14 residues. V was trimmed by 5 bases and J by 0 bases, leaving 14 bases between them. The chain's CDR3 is CSAFDRRSSYEQYF. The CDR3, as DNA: TGCAGTGCTTTCGACAGGAGAAGCTCCTACGAGCAGTACTTC.

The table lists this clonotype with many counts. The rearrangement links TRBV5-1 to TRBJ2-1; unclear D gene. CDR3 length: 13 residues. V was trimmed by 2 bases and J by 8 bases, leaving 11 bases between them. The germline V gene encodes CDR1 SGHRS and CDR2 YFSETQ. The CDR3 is CASSFSRLDEQFF. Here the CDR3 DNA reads TGCGCCAGCAGCTTCTCGCGGTTAGATGAGCAGTTCTTC.

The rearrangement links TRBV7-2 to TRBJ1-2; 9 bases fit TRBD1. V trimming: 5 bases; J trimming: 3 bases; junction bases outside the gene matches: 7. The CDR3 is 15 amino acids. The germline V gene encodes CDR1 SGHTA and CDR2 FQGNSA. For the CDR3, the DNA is TGTGCCAGCAGCCGGCCACAGGGGGCGGACTATGGCTACACCTTC. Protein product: CASSRPQGADYGYTF.

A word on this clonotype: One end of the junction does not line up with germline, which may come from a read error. The CDR3 sequence is CSARSSYNSPLRF. Written as DNA, the CDR3 is TGCAGTGCTAGGAGCTCCTATAATTCACCCCTCCGCTTT. The V gene is TRBV20-1, the J gene TRBJ1-6, with no clear D. Germline V gene lookup returns CDR1 DFQATT and CDR2 SNEGSKA (reference sequence). This CDR3 contains 13 residues.